Below are 9 T cell receptor beta chains sequenced from a single sample in a study of blood T cell repertoires in COVID-19 (dated by TCRdb to the early 2020s). Library construction relied on the immunoSEQ multiplex PCR assay. Here the immuneACCESS table is served through TCRdb, limited to in-frame sequences with V and J called. Missing clones are a known gap in these copies; in checked studies unresolved V genes cover under half, and the rest lacks a known reason. The sample table shows 75,000 or so clones, and approximately 88% are seen once. The leading ten clones occupy 25% to 35% of the sample. Sequenced: peripheral blood. Source of these receptors: a man between 45 and 60 years old with acute or convalescent COVID-19.

V and J are TRBV9 and TRBJ2-2; 11 bases match TRBD2. The CDR3 length is 19 residues. The V gene end was trimmed by 0 bases and the J gene end by 0 bases; junction bases not matched to a gene: 7. Germline values: CDR1 SGDLS, CDR2 YYNGEE. In nucleotides, the CDR3 is TGTGCCAGCAGCGTAGCTACGGCTAGCGGGGGGACGAACACCGGGGAGCTGTTTTTT. Protein sequence: CASSVATASGGTNTGELFF.

This clone appeared once. This chain uses TRBV21-1 with TRBJ2-1; the table assigns TRBD2, which was not confirmed against the DNA. TRBV21-1 is shown as a pseudogene. The CDR3 loop spans 19 amino acids. As DNA, the CDR3 is TGTGCCAGCAGCAAAAGCTGCGAGCAAGCGCGCACGAGGGTCAATGAGCAGTTCTTC. Its protein is CASSKSCEQARTRVNEQFF.

The V gene is TRBV12-3 or TRBV12-4, the J gene TRBJ1-2; the match to TRBD1 covers 7 bases. The CDR3 consists of 12 residues. The V segment lost 5 bases and the J segment 8 bases; nucleotides outside the gene matches: 5. CDR3 bases: TGTGCCAGCAGTCCGACAGGGACCGGCTACACCTTC. This translates into CASSPTGTGYTF.

V usage is TRBV18 and J usage is TRBJ1-1; D call uncertain. CDR1 KGHSH and CDR2 LQKENI come from the germline V gene. This CDR3 spans 15 amino acids. Trimming removed 3 bases from V and 0 bases from J, with 11 bases in between. The DNA for the CDR3 is TGTGCCAGCTCACCTTCCTCCGGTATGAACACTGAAGCTTTCTTT. Protein product: CASSPSSGMNTEAFF.

The chain uses TRBV9 and TRBJ2-3; 12 nucleotides agree with TRBD2. The CDR3 is 19 amino acids. With V trimmed by 0 bases and J by 2 bases, 10 bases remained unmatched. Per the germline V gene, CDR1 is SGDLS and CDR2 is YYNGEE. CDR3 DNA sequence: TGTGCCAGCAGCGTAGAGGGGTCACTAGCGGGGGGCTTCACAGATACGCAGTATTTT. This translates into CASSVEGSLAGGFTDTQYF.

The chain links TRBV28 to TRBJ1-2; D is ambiguous. This CDR3 comprises 13 residues. Per germline, CDR1 MDHEN and CDR2 SYDVKM. V was cut by 2 bases and J by 2 bases, with 6 bases left in between. The CDR3, as DNA: TGTGCCAGCAGTTTAGGAGGGAACTATGGCTACACCTTC. This encodes CASSLGGNYGYTF.

This chain joins TRBV7-7 and TRBJ1-2, with D hard to call. The CDR3 covers 17 residues. The germline V and J ends were trimmed by 2 bases and 0 bases, with 16 bases remaining between them. Germline-derived CDR1 and CDR2 are SSHAT and FNYEAQ (reference sequence). This CDR3 reads CASSLHRFGPTNYGYTF. Written as DNA, the CDR3 is TGTGCCAGCAGCTTACATCGTTTTGGGCCAACTAACTATGGCTACACCTTC.

This clone was found once. The genes are TRBV14 and TRBJ2-1; D unclear. There are 13 residues in the CDR3. Germline V gene data show CDR1 as SGHDN and CDR2 as FVKESK. The V end lost 4 bases, the J end lost 9 bases, and 13 bases lay between the germline ends. The CDR3 region is CASSPSRAGEQFF. CDR3 bases: TGTGCCAGCAGCCCGAGTCGAGCAGGTGAGCAGTTCTTC.

This chain uses TRBV5-1 with TRBJ2-5; TRBD1 agrees at 7 bases. The CDR3 consists of 13 residues. V shed 5 bases and J 2 bases; nucleotides not matched to a gene: 3. Per germline, CDR1 SGHRS and CDR2 YFSETQ. The CDR3, as DNA: TGCGCCAGCAGGAGCAGGGGGCAAGAGACCCAGTACTTC. Its translation is CASRSRGQETQYF.